This TCR beta chain was identified during a study of blood T cells in healthy people across ages. The CDR3 runs to 13 residues. The germline CDR1 and CDR2 sequences are SGHRS and YFSETQ. Trimming took off 3 bases at V and 6 bases at J, with 13 bases between the two ends. This clonotype was picked up one time. Its target is not known. Study-wide results and caveats: The study lacked donor CMV status, which possibly confounded expanded clonotype changes. In long-lived donors, naive CD4+ cell counts and diversity exceeded those of aged donors. Higher naive T cell percentage went strongly together with higher TCR beta diversity.

The authors ran a second PCR of roughly 6 to 12 cycles using a sample-barcoded 5' primer and a J-beta primer mix. Every cDNA was tagged by a template-switch adaptor with 12 random nucleotides. TCRdb passed the 5' RACE reads through MiXCR, listing each CDR3 protein once. The repertoire holds 700,000 to 1,000,000 distinct CDR3 sequences, with 40% to 50% as singletons. The chain has TRBV5-1 and TRBJ2-7; maybe TRBD1 (5 bases). The sequence was obtained from a man in his fifties or sixties in good health. Sequencing used blood. The CDR3 sequence is CASSSSRGTEQYF. CDR3 sequence (DNA): TGCGCCAGCAGCTCGAGTAGGGGAACCGAGCAGTACTTC.